A single TCR beta chain is shown here with its context. Antigen specificity is unknown. The junction had 10 bases not matched to a gene; V was cut back by 6 bases and J by 9 bases. CDR1 is SGHRS, CDR2 YFSETQ, per germline. The CDR3 consists of 14 residues. This sample was taken from a study of blood T cell dynamics during melanoma immunotherapy. Overall study results and limits: Disease-control patients' PBMC repertoires became either more clonal or more diverse at W3. Clones driving repertoire changes may be melanoma-specific or general immune activation.

The sample's time point: pre-treatment baseline. Patients with prior systemic cancer treatment, concomitant immunosuppressants, or other active malignancies were excluded. Clones were read by immunoSEQ multiplex PCR, and TCRdb kept only the in-frame ones, dropping some. The table shows 15,000 to 20,000 clones, with roughly four fifths occurring only once. The gene calls are TRBV5-1 and TRBJ2-1; 9 bases align to TRBD2. This TCR was recovered from a human donor with melanoma. The sample was blood, taken from a patient treated with checkpoint blockade. CDR3 coding DNA: TGCGCCAGCACATCTTTAGCGGGAGAAGGTGAGCAGTTCTTC. It codes for CASTSLAGEGEQFF.